These T cell receptor beta chains were read from a single sample in a study of tumor-infiltrating lymphocytes in primary liver carcinoma. TCRdb reanalysed the multiplex PCR reads using MiXCR and keeps one entry per CDR3 protein. The data show approximately 110,000 distinct CDR3 sequences, under 65% seen once. The sequencing sample was made of liver tumor tissue from sampling region 3. Source of these receptors: a woman aged 55-70 years with primary liver carcinoma and hepatitis B virus infection. Both conserved end residues are part of each CDR3. Fields, in order: clone size, J gene, D gene, V gene, CDR3 protein, CDR3 DNA. D genes are given only for firm matches. Rows give clone size only sometimes, using once, few, many, or a class for an expanded clone.

abundance: .
j_gene: TRBJ2-1
d_gene: TRBD2
v_gene: TRBV5-4
CDR3aa: CASSPQAGGIDEQIF
CDR3nt: TGTGCCAGTAGTCCGCAAGCGGGAGGGATCGATGAGCAGATCTTC

abundance: .
j_gene: TRBJ1-1
d_gene: .
v_gene: TRBV28
CDR3aa: CGSARPGDVNTEAFF
CDR3nt: TGTGGCAGCGCCCGCCCAGGAGACGTGAACACTGAAGCTTTCTTT

abundance: .
j_gene: TRBJ1-2
d_gene: .
v_gene: TRBV28
CDR3aa: CASSSQGSYGYSF
CDR3nt: TGTGCCAGCAGTTCGCAGGGGTCTTATGGCTACAGCTTC

abundance: .
j_gene: TRBJ2-3
d_gene: .
v_gene: TRBV28
CDR3aa: CANSLGSPDTQYF
CDR3nt: TGTGCCAACAGTTTAGGGTCCCCAGATACGCAGTATTTT

abundance: .
j_gene: TRBJ1-2
d_gene: TRBD1
v_gene: TRBV5-1
CDR3aa: CASSTGQGHLVGYTF
CDR3nt: TGCGCCAGCAGCACCGGACAGGGCCATCTGGTTGGCTACACCTTC

abundance: once
j_gene: TRBJ2-3
d_gene: .
v_gene: TRBV11-1
CDR3aa: CASSLRQRARESHF
CDR3nt: TGCGCCAGCAGCTTACGGCAACGTGCGCGAGAGTCTCACTTT

abundance: .
j_gene: TRBJ2-1
d_gene: TRBD2
v_gene: TRBV11-2
CDR3aa: CTSSLVGLAGLSEQFF
CDR3nt: TGTACCAGCAGCTTAGTTGGACTAGCGGGACTGAGTGAGCAGTTCTTC

abundance: .
j_gene: TRBJ2-5
d_gene: .
v_gene: TRBV20-1
CDR3aa: CSWRPQETQYF
CDR3nt: TGCAGTTGGCGACCTCAGGAGACCCAGTACTTC

abundance: few
j_gene: TRBJ2-5
d_gene: .
v_gene: TRBV28
CDR3aa: CASSTPLEVQYF
CDR3nt: TGTGCCAGCAGTACACCTCTGGAGGTCCAGTACTTC

abundance: .
j_gene: TRBJ2-1
d_gene: TRBD2
v_gene: TRBV2
CDR3aa: CASRDNGGGYNEQFF
CDR3nt: TGTGCCAGCAGGGACAATGGGGGGGGCTACAATGAGCAGTTCTTC

abundance: many
j_gene: TRBJ2-1
d_gene: TRBD2
v_gene: TRBV28
CDR3aa: CASRGWVGTSGRSIDEQFF
CDR3nt: TGTGCCAGCAGGGGATGGGTCGGGACTAGCGGGAGATCTATAGATGAGCAGTTCTTC

abundance: many
j_gene: TRBJ2-5
d_gene: TRBD1
v_gene: TRBV30
CDR3aa: CALEGTGQETQYF
CDR3nt: TGTGCCTTGGAAGGGACAGGCCAAGAGACCCAGTACTTC

abundance: .
j_gene: TRBJ2-2
d_gene: .
v_gene: TRBV11-1
CDR3aa: CASSPGQWFTGGMFF
CDR3nt: TGTGCCAGCAGCCCCGGACAGTGGTTCACCGGGGGGATGTTTTTT

abundance: many
j_gene: TRBJ1-1
d_gene: .
v_gene: TRBV28
CDR3aa: CASSRPGDRHTEAFF
CDR3nt: TGTGCCAGCAGCCGCCCCGGGGATCGGCACACTGAAGCTTTCTTT

abundance: once
j_gene: TRBJ2-1
d_gene: .
v_gene: TRBV28
CDR3aa: CASNSSTGESSYNEQFF
CDR3nt: TGTGCCAGCAATTCGAGTACGGGGGAAAGCTCTTACAATGAGCAGTTCTTC

abundance: .
j_gene: TRBJ2-3
d_gene: TRBD1
v_gene: TRBV29-1
CDR3aa: CSVGDRAITDTQYF
CDR3nt: TGCAGCGTTGGGGACAGGGCCATCACGGATACGCAGTATTTT

abundance: .
j_gene: TRBJ2-5
d_gene: .
v_gene: TRBV11-2
CDR3aa: CASSLGVQVRGETQYF
CDR3nt: TGTGCCAGCAGCTTAGGCGTACAGGTAAGGGGAGAGACCCAGTACTTC

abundance: .
j_gene: TRBJ2-3
d_gene: TRBD2
v_gene: TRBV29-1
CDR3aa: CSGEGVEDTQYF
CDR3nt: TGCAGCGGGGAGGGAGTGGAAGATACGCAGTATTTT

abundance: .
j_gene: TRBJ2-5
d_gene: .
v_gene: TRBV11-2
CDR3aa: CTSSQTQETQYF
CDR3nt: TGCACCAGCAGCCAGACACAAGAGACCCAGTACTTC

abundance: many
j_gene: TRBJ1-5
d_gene: .
v_gene: TRBV7-9
CDR3aa: CASSLGYQPQHF
CDR3nt: TGTGCCAGCAGCTTAGGCTATCAGCCCCAGCATTTT

abundance: .
j_gene: TRBJ2-1
d_gene: TRBD2
v_gene: TRBV7-6
CDR3aa: CASSKEGGSSYNEQFF
CDR3nt: TGTGCCAGCAGCAAAGAAGGCGGGAGCTCCTACAATGAGCAGTTCTTC

abundance: .
j_gene: TRBJ2-4
d_gene: .
v_gene: TRBV11-2
CDR3aa: CANIHDSINVQYF
CDR3nt: TGTGCCAACATCCACGACTCAATAAACGTTCAGTACTTC

abundance: .
j_gene: TRBJ1-1
d_gene: .
v_gene: TRBV11-2
CDR3aa: CASSRGEGASFEAFF
CDR3nt: TGTGCCAGCAGCCGTGGAGAGGGAGCGTCGTTTGAAGCTTTCTTT

abundance: once
j_gene: TRBJ2-5
d_gene: .
v_gene: TRBV4-1
CDR3aa: CANSFQTMGAQYF
CDR3nt: TGCGCCAACAGCTTCCAGACAATGGGGGCCCAGTACTTC

abundance: medium-sized
j_gene: TRBJ1-2
d_gene: TRBD1
v_gene: TRBV11-2
CDR3aa: CASSFTSGQGSGYTF
CDR3nt: TGTGCCAGCAGCTTTACCTCGGGACAGGGTTCAGGCTACACCTTC

abundance: .
j_gene: TRBJ1-1
d_gene: .
v_gene: TRBV4-2
CDR3aa: CASRIKRDTEAFF
CDR3nt: TGTGCCAGCAGGATAAAGAGGGATACTGAAGCTTTCTTT

abundance: .
j_gene: TRBJ1-1
d_gene: .
v_gene: TRBV11-2
CDR3aa: CANSPIMNTETFF
CDR3nt: TGTGCCAACAGCCCTATAATGAACACTGAAACTTTCTTT

abundance: few
j_gene: TRBJ2-5
d_gene: TRBD1
v_gene: TRBV6-6
CDR3aa: CASSTKTGGLEIQYF
CDR3nt: TGTGCCAGCAGTACGAAAACAGGGGGTCTAGAGATCCAGTACTTC

abundance: .
j_gene: TRBJ2-7
d_gene: TRBD2
v_gene: TRBV11-2
CDR3aa: CVSTTPGREAKGEQYF
CDR3nt: TGTGTCAGCACGACTCCTGGGCGGGAGGCAAAGGGGGAGCAATACTTC

abundance: few
j_gene: TRBJ2-5
d_gene: .
v_gene: TRBV12-3/TRBV12-4
CDR3aa: CASSLGPSQETQYF
CDR3nt: TGTGCCAGCAGTTTAGGTCCGTCTCAAGAGACCCAGTACTTC

abundance: many
j_gene: TRBJ1-5
d_gene: .
v_gene: TRBV28
CDR3aa: CASNLMGADQPQHF
CDR3nt: TGTGCCAGCAACTTAATGGGGGCGGATCAGCCCCAGCATTTT

abundance: .
j_gene: TRBJ2-4
d_gene: .
v_gene: TRBV28
CDR3aa: CATPHGRESKNIQYF
CDR3nt: TGTGCCACGCCCCACGGCAGGGAATCCAAAAACATTCAGTACTTC

abundance: .
j_gene: TRBJ2-1
d_gene: .
v_gene: TRBV10-2
CDR3aa: CASSAIAAAYSEQFF
CDR3nt: TGCGCCAGCAGTGCGATAGCAGCTGCCTATAGTGAACAGTTCTTC

abundance: .
j_gene: TRBJ2-3
d_gene: .
v_gene: TRBV5-1
CDR3aa: CASSAMRYSGDTQYF
CDR3nt: TGCGCCAGCAGCGCGATGCGTTATAGCGGAGATACGCAGTATTTT

abundance: few
j_gene: TRBJ2-1
d_gene: TRBD1
v_gene: TRBV2
CDR3aa: CASIRDRGEEQFF
CDR3nt: TGTGCCAGCATTAGGGACAGGGGCGAAGAGCAGTTCTTC

abundance: .
j_gene: TRBJ2-3
d_gene: .
v_gene: TRBV30
CDR3aa: CAWSVTLVGVIDTQYF
CDR3nt: TGTGCCTGGAGTGTAACCCTAGTGGGAGTGATAGATACGCAGTATTTT

abundance: .
j_gene: TRBJ2-6
d_gene: .
v_gene: TRBV11-1
CDR3aa: CASSLAFLSSGANVLTF
CDR3nt: TGTGCCAGTTCATTGGCCTTTTTGAGTTCTGGGGCCAACGTCCTGACTTTC

abundance: .
j_gene: TRBJ1-1
d_gene: .
v_gene: TRBV11-2
CDR3aa: CASSFLIRTGGIVNTEAFF
CDR3nt: TGTGCCAGTAGCTTCTTAATTCGGACGGGGGGGATCGTGAACACTGAAGCTTTCTTT

abundance: medium-sized
j_gene: TRBJ2-1
d_gene: .
v_gene: TRBV11-2
CDR3aa: CASSLGLTNEQFF
CDR3nt: TGTGCCAGCAGCTTAGGACTTACCAATGAGCAGTTCTTC

abundance: .
j_gene: TRBJ2-1
d_gene: .
v_gene: TRBV5-1
CDR3aa: CASSPRLEVYNEQFF
CDR3nt: TGCGCCAGCAGCCCAAGACTAGAGGTTTACAATGAGCAGTTCTTC

abundance: .
j_gene: TRBJ1-1
d_gene: .
v_gene: TRBV5-1
CDR3aa: CVSSFDNRNTEALF
CDR3nt: TGCGTCAGCAGCTTTGACAACCGGAACACTGAAGCTCTCTTT

abundance: .
j_gene: TRBJ2-3
d_gene: TRBD2
v_gene: TRBV11-3
CDR3aa: CDSSAQLAGGGTQYF
CDR3nt: TGTGACAGCAGCGCCCAACTAGCGGGAGGGGGTACGCAATATTTT

abundance: .
j_gene: TRBJ2-1
d_gene: TRBD2
v_gene: TRBV11-2
CDR3aa: CASCWTSGTVQFF
CDR3nt: TGTGCCAGCTGCTGGACTAGCGGGACAGTGCAGTTCTTC

abundance: .
j_gene: TRBJ1-3
d_gene: .
v_gene: TRBV29-1
CDR3aa: CSARTAGNTVYF
CDR3nt: TGCAGCGCCAGGACGGCTGGAAACACCGTATATTTT

abundance: .
j_gene: TRBJ2-1
d_gene: TRBD1
v_gene: TRBV5-1
CDR3aa: CASSRSLRGHGNEQFF
CDR3nt: TGCGCCAGCAGCCGATCACTCAGGGGGCACGGTAATGAGCAGTTCTTC

abundance: .
j_gene: TRBJ2-7
d_gene: .
v_gene: TRBV6-6
CDR3aa: CDSRWDSPVSYEQCF
CDR3nt: TGTGACAGCAGGTGGGACTCCCCGGTCTCCTACGAGCAGTGCTTC